This record looks at one TCR beta chain sequence and its context. The data derive from a study of blood T cell repertoires in COVID-19. Sequenced by immunoSEQ multiplex PCR; TCRdb stores in-frame clones only, minus some. Of approximately 330,000 clones listed, roughly 89% are singletons. With 0 bases clipped from V and 7 bases from J, the junction kept 1 base outside the gene matches. This CDR3 is built from 14 residues. Germline assignment: CDR1 LNHNV and CDR2 YYDKDF (reference sequence). The genes are TRBV15 and TRBJ1-4, with TRBD1 matching over 8 bases. Sequencing was performed on peripheral blood. This clonotype was obtained from a man aged 25-40 years with COVID-19, enrolled during active disease. CDR3: CATSREQGGEKLFF. DNA of the CDR3: TGTGCCACCAGCAGAGAACAGGGGGGTGAAAAACTGTTTTTT.